The rows below give T cell receptor beta chains drawn from one sample of a study of T cell responses to AZD1222 COVID-19 vaccine. Method: immunoSEQ multiplex PCR; TCRdb's copy keeps in-frame clones and lacks some. The table has 160,000 or so clones, 90% to 95% seen once. Material: peripheral blood, obtained on day 0 of AZD1222 vaccination. The receptors here all came from an adult in good health. CDR3s include the opening cysteine and the closing phenylalanine or tryptophan. A D gene is named only where the DNA matches it firmly. Expanded clones are given a class, and other clones once, few, many or no size at all.

j_call v_call clone_size d_call cdr3_aa cdr3_nt
TRBJ2-1 TRBV9 - - CASSAQTLFNEQFF TGTGCCAGCAGCGCCCAGACTCTCTTCAATGAGCAGTTCTTC
TRBJ1-6 TRBV28 - - CASSLRVVYNSPLHF TGTGCCAGCAGTTTGAGGGTTGTCTATAATTCACCCCTCCACTTT
TRBJ1-5 TRBV19 - TRBD1 CASSIERGHQPQHF TGTGCCAGTAGTATAGAGAGGGGGCATCAGCCCCAGCATTTT
TRBJ2-3 TRBV29-1 - TRBD2 CSVEDRLAGMTDTQYF TGCAGCGTTGAAGATCGGTTAGCGGGAATGACAGATACGCAGTATTTT
TRBJ1-3 TRBV4-1 - - CASSQEAISGNTIYF TGCGCCAGCAGCCAAGAGGCCATCTCTGGAAACACCATATATTTT
TRBJ2-1 TRBV7-2 - TRBD2 CASSLGYPSGLYNEQFF TGTGCCAGCAGCTTAGGTTATCCTAGCGGGCTATACAATGAGCAGTTCTTC
TRBJ2-1 TRBV5-6 once TRBD2 CASSSGTSGRAGYNEQFF TGTGCCAGCAGCTCGGGGACTAGCGGGAGGGCCGGCTACAATGAGCAGTTCTTC
TRBJ1-1 TRBV6-5 once - CASTLDRNTEAFF TGTGCCAGCACCTTGGACAGGAACACTGAAGCTTTCTTT
TRBJ2-4 TRBV27 - TRBD2 CASSLRWGGENIQYF TGTGCCAGCAGTTTAAGGTGGGGGGGGGAAAACATTCAGTACTTC
TRBJ1-2 TRBV7-9 once TRBD1 CASSVLQGKDGYTF TGTGCCAGCAGCGTCTTACAGGGGAAGGATGGCTACACCTTC
TRBJ1-5 TRBV5-4 - TRBD1 CASSYADTGQGNQPQHF TGTGCCAGCAGCTACGCCGACACTGGACAGGGTAATCAGCCCCAGCATTTT
TRBJ2-7 TRBV27 - - CASSPRGAPYEQYF TGTGCCAGCAGCCCTCGAGGGGCCCCCTACGAGCAGTACTTC
TRBJ2-7 TRBV25-1 - - CASSAPDGYPTEQYF TGTGCCAGCAGTGCCCCGGACGGATACCCTACCGAGCAGTACTTC
TRBJ2-3 TRBV6-5 - TRBD2 CASSSMTSVSTDTQYF TGTGCCAGCAGTTCAATGACTAGCGTTAGCACAGATACGCAGTATTTT
TRBJ2-7 TRBV19 - - CASSSFPGAEHYEQYF TGTGCCAGTAGCTCCTTCCCCGGGGCAGAGCACTACGAGCAGTACTTC
TRBJ1-2 TRBV29-1 - - CSVEDNYGYTF TGCAGCGTTGAAGATAACTATGGCTACACCTTC
TRBJ1-2 TRBV6-5 - TRBD1 CASSSILDRDYGYTF TGTGCCAGCAGTTCCATCCTGGACAGGGATTATGGCTACACCTTC
TRBJ2-1 TRBV21-1 once - CARPDLTGSGEQFF TGTGCCAGACCCGATTTAACCGGGAGTGGTGAGCAGTTCTTC
TRBJ1-4 TRBV19 once - CASSPLMEELFF TGTGCCAGTAGTCCCCTCATGGAAGAACTGTTTTTT
TRBJ1-1 TRBV11-2 - - CASSRDLNTEAFF TGTGCCAGCAGCAGAGACCTTAACACTGAAGCTTTCTTT
TRBJ1-2 TRBV4-1 - TRBD1 CASSQDRTGQGYGYTF TGCGCCAGCAGCCAAGATAGGACAGGGCAAGGCTATGGCTACACCTTC
TRBJ1-3 TRBV19 - TRBD1 CASSMTGDVLSGNTIYF TGTGCCAGTAGTATGACAGGGGATGTACTCTCTGGAAACACCATATATTTT
TRBJ1-1 TRBV19 - - CASSTGTGVGMNTEAFF TGTGCCAGTAGTACAGGGACGGGGGTCGGAATGAACACTGAAGCTTTCTTT
TRBJ1-1 TRBV7-9 - - CASSLEQVNTEAFF TGTGCCAGCAGCTTAGAACAGGTTAACACTGAAGCTTTCTTT
TRBJ1-1 TRBV19 - - CASGTEAFF TGTGCCAGCGGCACTGAAGCTTTCTTT
TRBJ2-7 TRBV27 - TRBD1 CASRETGEYEQYF TGTGCCAGCAGGGAGACAGGGGAATACGAGCAGTACTTC
TRBJ1-1 TRBV19 - - CASYTGPNTEAFF TGTGCCAGTTATACAGGCCCGAACACTGAAGCTTTCTTT
TRBJ1-1 TRBV7-2 - TRBD1 CASSFNRGTEAFF TGTGCCAGCAGCTTCAACAGGGGGACTGAAGCTTTCTTT
TRBJ2-7 TRBV7-2 - - CASSRRGYEQYF TGTGCCAGCTCCAGGAGGGGCTACGAGCAGTACTTC
TRBJ2-5 TRBV27 - TRBD2 CASWAGGETQYF TGTGCCAGCTGGGCGGGGGGGGAGACCCAGTACTTC
TRBJ1-1 TRBV5-1 - - CASSLRWGMNTEAFF TGCGCCAGCAGCTTGCGGTGGGGGATGAACACTGAAGCTTTCTTT
TRBJ1-3 TRBV5-5 few - CASTLVTTGNTIYF TGTGCCAGCACCTTGGTCACTACTGGAAACACCATATATTTT
TRBJ1-4 TRBV30 - - CAWSVGPNEKLFF TGTGCCTGGAGTGTAGGGCCAAATGAAAAACTGTTTTTT
TRBJ1-4 TRBV5-1 few - CASRSNSGPGDEKLFF TGCGCCAGCAGAAGCAACTCAGGCCCCGGGGATGAAAAACTGTTTTTT
TRBJ2-3 TRBV15 - - CATSRDHADTQYF TGTGCCACCAGCAGAGATCACGCAGATACGCAGTATTTT
TRBJ2-5 TRBV4-2 - TRBD1 CASSQEQGARETQYF TGTGCCAGCAGCCAGGAACAGGGGGCGCGTGAGACCCAGTACTTC
TRBJ1-4 TRBV7-2 - - CASSLRQPFATNEKLFF TGTGCCAGCAGCTTACGGCAGCCTTTTGCAACTAATGAAAAACTGTTTTTT
TRBJ1-6 TRBV27 - - CASSLEGPFGDSPLHF TGTGCCAGCAGTTTAGAGGGACCTTTTGGGGATTCACCCCTCCACTTT